This T cell receptor (beta chain) was captured by sequencing in a study of beta chain features in type 1 diabetes. Overall study findings and caveats: Possibly, sequencing cDNA over-represented cells that had high TCR expression levels. More deletions and fewer insertions at VDJ junctions were seen in type 1 diabetes patients.

Every isolated RNA sample was fully reverse transcribed, so sequencing captured expressed TCRB transcripts. Libraries were prepared by immunoSEQ multiplex PCR; TCRdb keeps only in-frame clonotypes and omits some of them. The data hold fewer than 250,000 clones, with approximately 70% observed a single time. Concerning this clone itself: Its antigen is not identified.

The CDR3 loop spans 11 amino acids. V was cut by 0 bases and J by 12 bases, with 6 bases left in between. The receptor was derived from a man in his thirties or forties in good health. This rearrangement joins TRBV23-1 to TRBJ2-1; D is perhaps TRBD1 (5 bases). TRBV23-1 is an ORF; its function is uncertain. Sequenced input: naive CD4+ T cells from blood. CDR3 sequence reads: CASSQSTGQFF. In nucleotides, the CDR3 is TGCGCCAGCAGTCAATCCACAGGGCAGTTCTTC.